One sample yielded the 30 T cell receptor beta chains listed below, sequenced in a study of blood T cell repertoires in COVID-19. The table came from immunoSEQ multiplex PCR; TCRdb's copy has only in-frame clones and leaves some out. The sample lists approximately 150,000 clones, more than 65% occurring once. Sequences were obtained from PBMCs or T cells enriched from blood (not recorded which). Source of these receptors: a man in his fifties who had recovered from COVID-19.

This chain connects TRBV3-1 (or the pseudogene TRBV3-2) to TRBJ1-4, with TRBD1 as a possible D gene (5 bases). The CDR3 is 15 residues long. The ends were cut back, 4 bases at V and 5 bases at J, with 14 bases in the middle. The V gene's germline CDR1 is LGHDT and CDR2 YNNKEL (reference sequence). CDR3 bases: TGTGCCAGCAGCCGGATGGACACAGGAAATGAAAAACTGTTTTTT. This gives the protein CASSRMDTGNEKLFF.

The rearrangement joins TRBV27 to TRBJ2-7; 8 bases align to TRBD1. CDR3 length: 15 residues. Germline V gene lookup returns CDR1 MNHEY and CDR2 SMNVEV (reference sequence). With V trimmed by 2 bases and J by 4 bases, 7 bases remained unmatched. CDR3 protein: CASSLAGQAGYEQYF. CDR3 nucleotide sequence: TGTGCCAGCAGTTTAGCGGGACAGGCTGGTTACGAGCAGTACTTC.

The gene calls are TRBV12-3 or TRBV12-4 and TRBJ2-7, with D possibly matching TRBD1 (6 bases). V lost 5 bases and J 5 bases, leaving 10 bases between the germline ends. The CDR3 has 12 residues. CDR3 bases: TGTGCCAGCAGTCGACAGGCCCACGAGCAGTACTTC. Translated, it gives CASSRQAHEQYF.

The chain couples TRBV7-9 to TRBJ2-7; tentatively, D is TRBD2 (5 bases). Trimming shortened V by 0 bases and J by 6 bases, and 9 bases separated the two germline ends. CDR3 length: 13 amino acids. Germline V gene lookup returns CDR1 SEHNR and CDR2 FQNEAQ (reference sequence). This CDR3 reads CASSLALGSEQYF. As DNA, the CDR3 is TGTGCCAGCAGCTTAGCGTTGGGGAGCGAGCAGTACTTC.

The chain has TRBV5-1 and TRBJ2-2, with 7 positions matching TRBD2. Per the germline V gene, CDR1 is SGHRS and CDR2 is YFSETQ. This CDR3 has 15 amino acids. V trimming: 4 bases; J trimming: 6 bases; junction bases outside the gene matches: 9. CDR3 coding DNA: TGCGCCAGCAGCCCGGGGGGTACGTACGCCGGGGAGCTGTTTTTT. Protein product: CASSPGGTYAGELFF.

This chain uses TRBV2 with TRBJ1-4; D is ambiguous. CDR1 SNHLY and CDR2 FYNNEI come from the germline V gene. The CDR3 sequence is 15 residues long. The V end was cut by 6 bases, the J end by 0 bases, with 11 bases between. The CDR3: CASRHYKATNEKLFF. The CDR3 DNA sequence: TGTGCCAGCAGACACTACAAAGCAACTAATGAAAAACTGTTTTTT.

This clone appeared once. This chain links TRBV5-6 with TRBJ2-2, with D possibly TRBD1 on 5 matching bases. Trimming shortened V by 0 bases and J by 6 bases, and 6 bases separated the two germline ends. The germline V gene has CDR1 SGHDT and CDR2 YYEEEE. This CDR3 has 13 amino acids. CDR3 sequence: CASSLGQSGELFF. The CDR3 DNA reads TGTGCCAGCAGCTTGGGACAGTCCGGGGAGCTGTTTTTT.

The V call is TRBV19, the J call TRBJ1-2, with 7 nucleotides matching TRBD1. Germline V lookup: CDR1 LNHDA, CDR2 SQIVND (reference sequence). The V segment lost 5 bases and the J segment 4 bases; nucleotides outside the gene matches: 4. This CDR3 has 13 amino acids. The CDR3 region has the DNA TGTGCCAGTAGTTCGGGACAGATCTATGGCTACACCTTC. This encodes CASSSGQIYGYTF.

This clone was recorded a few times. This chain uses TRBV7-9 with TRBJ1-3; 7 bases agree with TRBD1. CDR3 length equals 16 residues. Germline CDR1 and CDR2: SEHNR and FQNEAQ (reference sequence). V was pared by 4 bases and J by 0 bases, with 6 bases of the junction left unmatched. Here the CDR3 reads CASSSVQGHSGNTIYF. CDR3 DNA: TGTGCCAGCAGCTCGGTACAGGGGCACTCTGGAAACACCATATATTTT.

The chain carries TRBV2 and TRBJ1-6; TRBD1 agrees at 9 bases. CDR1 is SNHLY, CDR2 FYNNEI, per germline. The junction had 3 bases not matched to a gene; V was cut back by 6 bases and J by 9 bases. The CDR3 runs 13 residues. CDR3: CASRGTGFSPLHF. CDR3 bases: TGTGCCAGCAGAGGGACAGGGTTTTCACCCCTCCACTTT.

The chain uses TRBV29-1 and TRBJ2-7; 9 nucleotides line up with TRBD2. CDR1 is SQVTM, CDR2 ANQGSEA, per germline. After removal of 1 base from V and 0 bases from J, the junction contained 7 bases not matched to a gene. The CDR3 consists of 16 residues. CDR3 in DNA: TGCAGCGTTGAAGCTCCTCTTAGCGGGGGCTCCTACGAGCAGTACTTC. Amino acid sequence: CSVEAPLSGGSYEQYF.

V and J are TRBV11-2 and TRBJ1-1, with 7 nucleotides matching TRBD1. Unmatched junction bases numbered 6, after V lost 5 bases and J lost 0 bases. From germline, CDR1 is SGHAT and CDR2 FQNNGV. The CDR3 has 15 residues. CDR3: CASSTGQTMNTEAFF. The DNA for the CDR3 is TGTGCCAGCAGCACGGGACAGACAATGAACACTGAAGCTTTCTTT.

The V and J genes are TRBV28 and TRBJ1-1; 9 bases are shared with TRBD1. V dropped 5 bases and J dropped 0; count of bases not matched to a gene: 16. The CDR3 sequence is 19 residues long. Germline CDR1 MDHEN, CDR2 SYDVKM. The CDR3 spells CASSPIVPDRGAMNTEAFF. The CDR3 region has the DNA TGTGCCAGCAGTCCTATCGTGCCGGACAGGGGCGCCATGAACACTGAAGCTTTCTTT.

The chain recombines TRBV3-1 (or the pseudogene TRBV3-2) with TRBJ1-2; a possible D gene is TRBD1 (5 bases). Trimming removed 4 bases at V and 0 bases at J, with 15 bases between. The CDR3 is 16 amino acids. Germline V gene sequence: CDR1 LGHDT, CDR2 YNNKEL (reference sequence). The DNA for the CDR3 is TGTGCCAGCAGCCCTACCGGGGGGAAGGCTAACTATGGCTACACCTTC. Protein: CASSPTGGKANYGYTF.

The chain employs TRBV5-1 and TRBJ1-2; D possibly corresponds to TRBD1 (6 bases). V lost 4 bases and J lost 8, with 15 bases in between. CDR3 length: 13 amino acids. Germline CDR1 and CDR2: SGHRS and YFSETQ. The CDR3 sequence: CASSAGTSVGYTF. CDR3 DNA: TGCGCCAGCAGCGCAGGGACATCTGTCGGCTACACCTTC. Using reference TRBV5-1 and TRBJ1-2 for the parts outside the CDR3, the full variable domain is KAGVTQTPRYLIKTRGQQVTLSCSPISGHRSVSWYQQTPGQGLQFLFEYFSETQRNKGNFPGRFSGRQFSNSRSEMNVSTLELGDSALYLCASSAGTSVGYTFGSGTRLTVV.

The CDR3 sequence: CSVGVYNEQFF. The CDR3 DNA follows: TGCAGCGTCGGGGTTTACAATGAGCAGTTCTTC. The chain couples TRBV29-1 to TRBJ2-1, with D possibly being TRBD2 (5 bases). Looked up from germline, CDR1 is SQVTM and CDR2 is ANQGSEA. This CDR3 region has 11 residues. Deletions cut 6 bases from V and 4 bases from J, with 7 bases between.

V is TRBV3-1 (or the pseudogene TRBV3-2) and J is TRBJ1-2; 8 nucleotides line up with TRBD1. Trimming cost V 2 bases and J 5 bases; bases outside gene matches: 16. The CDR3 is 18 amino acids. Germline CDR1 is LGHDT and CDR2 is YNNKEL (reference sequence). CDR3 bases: TGTGCCAGCAGCCAAACCCGGGACAGGAGAATCCCAGGTTATGGCTACACCTTC. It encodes CASSQTRDRRIPGYGYTF.

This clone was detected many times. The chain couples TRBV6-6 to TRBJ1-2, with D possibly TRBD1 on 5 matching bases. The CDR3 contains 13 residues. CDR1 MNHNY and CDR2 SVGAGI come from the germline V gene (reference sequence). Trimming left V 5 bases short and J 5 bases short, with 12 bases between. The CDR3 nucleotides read TGTGCCAGCAGTCCCTCGGACAAGTATGGCTACACCTTC. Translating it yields CASSPSDKYGYTF.

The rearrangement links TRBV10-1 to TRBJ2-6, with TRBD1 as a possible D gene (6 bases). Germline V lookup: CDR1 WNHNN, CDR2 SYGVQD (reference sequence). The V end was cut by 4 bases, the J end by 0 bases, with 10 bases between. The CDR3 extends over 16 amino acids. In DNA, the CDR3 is TGCGCCAGCAGTGGGACAGCTAGCTCTGGGGCCAACGTCCTGACTTTC. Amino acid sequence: CASSGTASSGANVLTF.

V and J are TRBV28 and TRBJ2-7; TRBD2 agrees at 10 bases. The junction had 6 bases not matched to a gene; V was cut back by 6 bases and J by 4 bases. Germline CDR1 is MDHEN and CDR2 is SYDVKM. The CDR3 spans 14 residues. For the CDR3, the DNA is TGTGCCAGCAGCACACTAGCGGGGACTTACGAGCAGTACTTC. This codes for CASSTLAGTYEQYF.

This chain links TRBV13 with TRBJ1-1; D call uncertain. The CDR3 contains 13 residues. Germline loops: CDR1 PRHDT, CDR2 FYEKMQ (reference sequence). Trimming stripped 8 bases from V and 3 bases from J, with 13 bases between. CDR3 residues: CASGLKRYTEAFF. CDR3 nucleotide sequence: TGTGCCAGCGGTCTTAAGAGGTACACTGAAGCTTTCTTT.

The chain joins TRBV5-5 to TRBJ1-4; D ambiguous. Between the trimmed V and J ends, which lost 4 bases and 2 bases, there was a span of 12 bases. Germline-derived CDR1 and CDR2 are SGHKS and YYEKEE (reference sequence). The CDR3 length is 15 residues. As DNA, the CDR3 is TGTGCCAGCAGCCGCCTAGGGAGCACTAATGAAAAACTGTTTTTT. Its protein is CASSRLGSTNEKLFF. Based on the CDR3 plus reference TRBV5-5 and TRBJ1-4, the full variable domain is DAGVTQSPTHLIKTRGQQVTLRCSPISGHKSVSWYQQVLGQGPQFIFQYYEKEERGRGNFPDRFSARQFPNYSSELNVNALLLGDSALYLCASSRLGSTNEKLFFGSGTQLSVL.

CDR3 DNA sequence: TGTGCCAGTAGTATAGTAGGCGGAAACACTGAAGCTTTCTTT. Translation gives CASSIVGGNTEAFF. The chain has TRBV19 and TRBJ1-1; D is ambiguous. The CDR3 sequence is 14 residues long. V was pared by 1 base and J by 2 bases, with 8 bases between. Germline CDR1 reads LNHDA; CDR2 reads SQIVND (reference sequence).

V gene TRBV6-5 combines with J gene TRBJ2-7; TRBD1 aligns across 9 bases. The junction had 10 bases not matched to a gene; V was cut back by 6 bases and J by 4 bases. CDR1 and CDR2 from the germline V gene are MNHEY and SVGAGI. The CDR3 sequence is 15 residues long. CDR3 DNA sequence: TGTGCCAGCAGCCATTCTGGGACAGGGCGATACGAGCAGTACTTC. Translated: CASSHSGTGRYEQYF.

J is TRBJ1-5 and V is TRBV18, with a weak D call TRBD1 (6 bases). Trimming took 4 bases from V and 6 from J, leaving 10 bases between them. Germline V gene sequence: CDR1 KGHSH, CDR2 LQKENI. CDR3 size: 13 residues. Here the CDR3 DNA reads TGTGCCAGCTCACAGGGAGGGGGTCAGCCCCAGCATTTT. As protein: CASSQGGGQPQHF.

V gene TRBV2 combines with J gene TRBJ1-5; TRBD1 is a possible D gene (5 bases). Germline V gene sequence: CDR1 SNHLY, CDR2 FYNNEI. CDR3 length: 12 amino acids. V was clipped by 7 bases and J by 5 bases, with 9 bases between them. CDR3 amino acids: CASTQGDQPQHF. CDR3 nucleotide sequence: TGTGCCAGCACGCAGGGTGATCAGCCCCAGCATTTT.

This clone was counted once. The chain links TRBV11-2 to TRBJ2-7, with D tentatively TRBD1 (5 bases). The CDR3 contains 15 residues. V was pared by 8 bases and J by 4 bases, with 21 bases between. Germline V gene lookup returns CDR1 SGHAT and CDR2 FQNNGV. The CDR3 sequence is CASAKGPQGMYEQYF. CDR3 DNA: TGTGCCAGCGCTAAAGGACCGCAGGGTATGTACGAGCAGTACTTC.

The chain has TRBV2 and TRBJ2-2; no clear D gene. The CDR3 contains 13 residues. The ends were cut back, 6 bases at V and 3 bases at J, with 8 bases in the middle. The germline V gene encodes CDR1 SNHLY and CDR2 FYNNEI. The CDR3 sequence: CASRQWDTGELFF. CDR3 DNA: TGTGCCAGCAGACAGTGGGACACCGGGGAGCTGTTTTTT.

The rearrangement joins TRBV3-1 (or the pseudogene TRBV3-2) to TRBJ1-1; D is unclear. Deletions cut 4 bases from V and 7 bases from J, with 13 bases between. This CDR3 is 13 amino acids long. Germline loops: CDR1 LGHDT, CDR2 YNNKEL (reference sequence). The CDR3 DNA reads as TGTGCCAGCAGCCCCCGGGAGGCAAGTGAAGCTTTCTTT. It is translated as CASSPREASEAFF.

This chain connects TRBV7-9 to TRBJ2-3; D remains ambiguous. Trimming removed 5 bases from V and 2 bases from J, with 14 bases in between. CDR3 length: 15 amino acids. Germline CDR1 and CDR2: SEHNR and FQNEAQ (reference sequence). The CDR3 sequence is CASSPVVAITDTQYF. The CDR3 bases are TGTGCCAGCAGCCCGGTTGTCGCGATCACAGATACGCAGTATTTT.